Below, one T cell receptor (beta chain) is given with its context. Its antigen is still unknown. The sample is drawn from a study of cytomegalovirus exposure and HLA in healthy donors. Study-level information: From HLA-typed donors, an early data release held 70 million to 100 million unique TCRs. Overall study results and limits: Researchers counted 164 TCR beta chains as cytomegalovirus-associated. Researchers reported in a later analysis that a missense DCLRE1C variant was tied to TCR beta V- and J-gene trimming. Most TCR sequences proved rare, with some public TCRs found in many donors.

The CDR3 runs 15 residues. Trimming took 3 bases from V and 4 from J, leaving 16 bases between them. Germline assignment: CDR1 MNHNS and CDR2 SASEGT. PCR used 60 Vbeta primers and 13 Jbeta primers. Profiling relied on immunoSEQ multiplex PCR, and the TCRdb table lists in-frame clones only, not all of them. This sample has some 110,000 clones, with about 81% found just once. The chain uses TRBV6-1 and TRBJ2-7; maybe TRBD1 (6 bases). The TCR comes from a male donor in good health and CMV-seropositive. The source material was PBMCs. Here the CDR3 DNA reads TGTGCCAGCAGTGATACCCAGGACAGTTATTACGAGCAGTACTTC. Translated, it gives CASSDTQDSYYEQYF.